The TCR beta chain under discussion was sequenced for a study of immune cell composition in non-small cell lung cancer. The protocol was immunoSEQ multiplex PCR, while the TCRdb copy is restricted to in-frame clones and leaves out a portion. Of thousands of clones listed, around 73% are singletons. The normal lung sample lay at least 3 cm, and maximally far, from the tumour. The V and J ends lost 2 bases and 7 bases respectively, with 14 bases between them. The CDR3 spans 14 residues. Germline CDR1 reads MNHEY; CDR2 reads SMNVEV (reference sequence). This same sample was also part of a study on CD4 T cells in lung cancer. From that report: Aged 60 to 69, patients had adenocarcinoma or squamous cell carcinoma. Before giving blood, patients had received treatments including platinum chemotherapy, some also nivolumab or pembrolizumab.

The V and J genes are TRBV27 and TRBJ1-1; D not certain. This clonotype was sampled from a human donor with non-small cell lung cancer. Sequences were obtained from non-adjacent lung tissue. CDR3 sequence reads: CASSLEVGRGEAFF. The DNA of the CDR3 is TGTGCCAGCAGTTTAGAAGTCGGGCGGGGTGAAGCTTTCTTT.